This T cell receptor (beta chain) appears in the sequencing data of a study of blood T cell repertoires in COVID-19. For the study at large: The United States, Italy and Spain were the sources of the acute and convalescent COVID-19 samples.

The CDR3 extends over 14 amino acids. Trimming removed 7 bases at V and 7 bases at J, with 19 bases between. Germline assignment: CDR1 SNHLY and CDR2 FYNNEI. Profiling relied on immunoSEQ multiplex PCR, and the TCRdb table lists in-frame clones only, not all of them. The data contain roughly 78,000 clones, 65% to 85% of them singletons. Sequencing used peripheral blood. This sequence joins TRBV2 and TRBJ1-2; maybe TRBD1 (5 bases). This TCR derives from a man aged 45-65 years with COVID-19, enrolled during active disease. CDR3 bases: TGTGCCAGCACCTCCCAGGGCCTTCGCTCTGGCTACACCTTC. Amino acids: CASTSQGLRSGYTF.